A single sample gave rise to the 30 T cell receptor beta chains below, sequenced in a study of blood T cell repertoires in COVID-19. Some clones are missing from TCRdb's copy, which holds only in-frame ones; the method was immunoSEQ multiplex PCR. The sample holds about 96,000 clones, 84% seen once. Sequencing was done on a sample of peripheral blood. The receptors were sampled from a woman in her fifties or sixties with acute or convalescent COVID-19.

The V and J genes are TRBV5-1 and TRBJ2-5; perhaps TRBD2 as D (6 bases). V was pared by 7 bases and J by 5 bases, with 12 bases between. The CDR3 is 12 residues long. Per germline, CDR1 SGHRS and CDR2 YFSETQ. CDR3 amino acids: CASGTAGETQYF. The CDR3 nucleotides read TGCGCCAGCGGGACGGCGGGGGAGACCCAGTACTTC. The full variable domain, with the rest looked up from reference TRBV5-1 and TRBJ2-5, is KAGVTQTPRYLIKTRGQQVTLSCSPISGHRSVSWYQQTPGQGLQFLFEYFSETQRNKGNFPGRFSGRQFSNSRSEMNVSTLELGDSALYLCASGTAGETQYFGPGTRLLVL.

CDR3 amino acids: CATNLGQGLYGYTF. In DNA form, the CDR3 reads TGTGCCACCAACCTGGGACAGGGATTATATGGCTACACCTTC. This chain joins TRBV19 and TRBJ1-2; TRBD1 agrees at 9 bases. Germline values: CDR1 LNHDA, CDR2 SQIVND (reference sequence). The CDR3 contains 14 residues. The V gene end was trimmed by 10 bases and the J gene end by 5 bases; junction bases not matched to a gene: 11. Full variable domain (rest looked up from reference TRBV19 and TRBJ1-2): DGGITQSPKYLFRKEGQNVTLSCEQNLNHDAMYWYRQDPGQGLRLIYYSQIVNDFQKGDIAEGYSVSREKKESFPLTVTSAQKNPTAFYLCATNLGQGLYGYTFGSGTRLTVV.

The V and J genes are TRBV6-2 or TRBV6-3 and TRBJ2-3; 10 nucleotides match TRBD1. Germline V gene lookup returns CDR1 MNHEY and CDR2 SVGEGT. The CDR3 loop spans 19 amino acids. Trimming at V came to 0 bases and at J to 2 bases, leaving 11 bases not matched to a gene. The CDR3 sequence is CASSYSFYPGTGDTDTQYF. DNA of the CDR3: TGTGCCAGCAGTTACTCCTTCTATCCCGGGACAGGGGACACAGATACGCAGTATTTT.

The chain employs TRBV7-9 and TRBJ1-4; TRBD1 matches at 7 bases. The CDR3 covers 13 residues. V trimming: 6 bases; J trimming: 6 bases; junction bases outside the gene matches: 4. The V gene's germline CDR1 is SEHNR and CDR2 FQNEAQ (reference sequence). CDR3 DNA sequence: TGTGCCAGCAGAAGACAGGGTTATGAAAAACTGTTTTTT. It encodes CASRRQGYEKLFF. The whole variable domain, filled in from reference TRBV7-9 and TRBJ1-4, reads DTGVSQNPRHKITKRGQNVTFRCDPISEHNRLYWYRQTLGQGPEFLTYFQNEAQLEKSRLLSDRFSAERPKGSFSTLEIQRTEQGDSAMYLCASRRQGYEKLFFGSGTQLSVL.

This chain uses TRBV11-3 with TRBJ2-2, with TRBD1 matching 9 bases. Per germline, CDR1 SGHNT and CDR2 YENEEA. The CDR3 totals 16 residues. After removal of 4 bases from V and 0 bases from J, the junction contained 3 bases not matched to a gene. The CDR3 DNA follows: TGTGCCAGCAGCTCCAGACAGGGGGCGAACACCGGGGAGCTGTTTTTT. Its translation is CASSSRQGANTGELFF.

The CDR3 loop is CASSLGGQADSPLHF. CDR3 bases: TGCGCCAGCAGCTTGGGAGGACAGGCTGATTCACCCCTCCACTTT. This chain joins TRBV5-1 and TRBJ1-6; 7 nucleotides match TRBD1. The germline CDR1 and CDR2 sequences are SGHRS and YFSETQ. V shed 0 bases, J shed 8 bases, and the junction held 5 bases outside the gene matches. CDR3 length: 15 amino acids.

This chain uses TRBV2 with TRBJ1-5; a possible D gene is TRBD1 (6 bases). The CDR3 consists of 13 residues. Germline CDR1 reads SNHLY; CDR2 reads FYNNEI. The V end lost 11 bases, the J end lost 4 bases, and 15 bases lay between the germline ends. The CDR3 is CASQGSTNQPQHF. In nucleotides, the CDR3 is TGTGCCTCCCAGGGGAGCACTAATCAGCCCCAGCATTTT.

V is TRBV6-5 and J is TRBJ1-5; D is unresolved. Germline V gene sequence: CDR1 MNHEY, CDR2 SVGAGI. V was clipped by 0 bases and J by 3 bases, with 9 bases between them. The CDR3 spans 15 residues. CDR3: CASSYSPGVNQPQHF. For the CDR3, the DNA is TGTGCCAGCAGTTACTCGCCAGGCGTCAATCAGCCCCAGCATTTT.

This clone has only a few counts. The chain couples TRBV3-1 (or the pseudogene TRBV3-2) to TRBJ2-7, with 9 bases matching TRBD1. There are 14 residues in the CDR3. V lost 1 base, J lost 5 bases, and 3 bases stayed unmatched. The V gene's germline CDR1 is LGHDT and CDR2 YNNKEL (reference sequence). CDR3 nucleotide sequence: TGTGCCAGCAGCCAAGGACAGGGGGTGGACGAGCAGTACTTC. Translated: CASSQGQGVDEQYF.

V gene TRBV9 combines with J gene TRBJ1-2; D is perhaps TRBD1 (5 bases). V was cut by 2 bases and J by 4 bases, with 12 bases left in between. Germline-derived CDR1 and CDR2 are SGDLS and YYNGEE. The CDR3 totals 14 residues. The CDR3 protein is CASSVGRVAYGYTF. The CDR3 DNA reads as TGTGCCAGCAGCGTTGGCAGGGTGGCCTATGGCTACACCTTC.

The rearrangement joins TRBV6-5 to TRBJ1-2; TRBD1 is a possible D gene (6 bases). V dropped 7 bases and J dropped 8 bases, with 17 bases sitting between them. Looked up from germline, CDR1 is MNHEY and CDR2 is SVGAGI. The CDR3 spans 13 residues. CDR3 DNA: TGTGCCAGCAAGAACCCTTCAGGGGACGGCTACACCTTC. Protein product: CASKNPSGDGYTF.

The chain employs TRBV5-1 and TRBJ2-3; 9 positions agree with TRBD2. V lost 0 bases to trimming and J lost 4 bases; unmatched junction nucleotides: 6. The CDR3 runs to 16 residues. CDR1 is SGHRS, CDR2 YFSETQ, per germline. This CDR3 reads CASSLAASGVPDTQYF. The DNA for the CDR3 is TGCGCCAGCAGCTTGGCAGCTAGCGGGGTCCCAGATACGCAGTATTTT.

This chain uses TRBV6-2 or TRBV6-3 with TRBJ1-4, with TRBD1 as a possible D gene (6 bases). Looked up from germline, CDR1 is MNHEY and CDR2 is SVGEGT. The CDR3 length is 15 residues. Trimming removed 6 bases at V and 2 bases at J, with 13 bases between. DNA for the CDR3: TGTGCCAGCAGCCTACAGGGTCAGACTAATGAAAAACTGTTTTTT. This encodes CASSLQGQTNEKLFF.

This clone was seen only once. This chain uses TRBV10-3 with TRBJ1-1, with D uncertain. Germline loops: CDR1 ENHRY, CDR2 SYGVKD. Trimming stripped 2 bases from V and 6 bases from J, with 10 bases between. The length of the CDR3 is 13 residues. In DNA, the CDR3 is TGTGCCATCAGTGAGAATGTCCTCTCTGAAGCTTTCTTT. It codes for CAISENVLSEAFF.

This sequence joins TRBV3-1 (or the pseudogene TRBV3-2) and TRBJ1-2; 7 bases match TRBD1. Trimming took 2 bases from V and 7 from J; bases not matched to a gene: 13. CDR3 length: 16 residues. Germline values: CDR1 LGHDT, CDR2 YNNKEL (reference sequence). CDR3 in amino acids: CASSQNLRQGRGGYTF. The DNA for the CDR3 is TGTGCCAGCAGCCAAAACTTACGACAGGGTAGGGGTGGCTACACCTTC.

The chain carries TRBV16 and TRBJ1-1, with a tentative D call TRBD1 (5 bases). V lost 1 base and J lost 3, with 12 bases in between. This CDR3 region has 15 residues. The V gene's germline CDR1 is KGHSY and CDR2 FQNENV. The CDR3 reads CASSQFGAGDTEAFF. In nucleotides, the CDR3 is TGTGCCAGCAGCCAATTCGGAGCGGGGGACACTGAAGCTTTCTTT. Variable domain in full (rest from reference TRBV16 and TRBJ1-1): GEEVAQTPKHLVRGEGQKAKLYCAPIKGHSYVFWYQQVLKNEFKFLISFQNENVFDETGMPKERFSAKCLPNSPCSLEIQATKLEDSAVYFCASSQFGAGDTEAFFGQGTRLTVV.

Here the CDR3 reads CASSLGRSNQPQHF. The CDR3 nucleotides read TGTGCCAGCAGCTTAGGTCGTAGCAATCAGCCCCAGCATTTT. The chain couples TRBV11-2 to TRBJ1-5; D call uncertain. The CDR3 has 14 residues. Germline V gene lookup returns CDR1 SGHAT and CDR2 FQNNGV. V was trimmed by 1 base and J by 0 bases, leaving 4 bases between them.

The chain carries TRBV18 and TRBJ1-5; 7 bases match TRBD1. With V trimmed by 5 bases and J by 10 bases, 11 bases remained unmatched. CDR1 and CDR2 (germline): KGHSH, LQKENI. The CDR3 is 14 residues long. CDR3 nucleotide sequence: TGTGCCAGCTCAGAAACAGGGGCCCCGGGTCCCCAGCATTTT. It specifies CASSETGAPGPQHF.

A remark on this clone: Within the sample, other DNA sequences also encode this same CDR3. Written as DNA, the CDR3 is TGTGCCAGCAGTGAAGCGAGACAGAATTCACCCCTCCACTTT. Amino acids: CASSEARQNSPLHF. The rearrangement joins TRBV2 to TRBJ1-6; perhaps TRBD1 as D (5 bases). Germline V lookup: CDR1 SNHLY, CDR2 FYNNEI. V lost 0 bases to trimming and J lost 7 bases, with 7 bases between them. The CDR3 totals 14 residues.

J is TRBJ2-3 and V is TRBV7-3; TRBD2 is a possible D gene (7 bases). V lost 3 bases and J lost 2, with 12 bases in between. The CDR3 extends over 15 amino acids. Per the germline V gene, CDR1 is SGHTA and CDR2 is FQGTGA. This chain's CDR3 is CASSFGRGDTDTQYF. CDR3 DNA: TGTGCCAGCAGCTTTGGGAGGGGGGACACAGATACGCAGTATTTT.

The rearrangement uses TRBV28 and TRBJ1-5; TRBD1 aligns across 7 bases. The germline V gene encodes CDR1 MDHEN and CDR2 SYDVKM. This CDR3 has 14 amino acids. V dropped 8 bases and J dropped 3; count of bases not matched to a gene: 7. DNA of the CDR3: TGTGCCAGCTTAGACAGGGCTTCCAATCAGCCCCAGCATTTT. This encodes CASLDRASNQPQHF.

The J gene is TRBJ2-5, the V gene TRBV5-1; TRBD1 aligns across 8 bases. Germline V gives CDR1 SGHRS, CDR2 YFSETQ. This CDR3 contains 16 residues. The ends lost 0 bases at V and 4 bases at J; junction bases unmatched: 8. CDR3 sequence (DNA): TGCGCCAGCAGCTTGGTGAGACAGGGGATTATAGAGACCCAGTACTTC. Protein: CASSLVRQGIIETQYF.

This clone was observed a single time. V and J are TRBV5-6 and TRBJ1-2; 9 bases are a match to TRBD1. The length of the CDR3 is 16 residues. In germline, CDR1 is SGHDT, CDR2 YYEEEE. After removal of 4 bases from V and 5 bases from J, the junction contained 12 bases not matched to a gene. The CDR3 sequence: CASSPIVGQGIYGYTF. The CDR3, as DNA: TGTGCCAGCAGCCCAATCGTCGGACAGGGGATTTATGGCTACACCTTC.

The J gene is TRBJ1-4, the V gene TRBV7-6; tentative D call: TRBD1 (5 bases). The germline gives CDR1 SGHVS, CDR2 FNYEAQ. The CDR3 is 14 residues long. The germline V and J ends were trimmed by 2 bases and 8 bases, with 12 bases remaining between them. This CDR3 reads CASSLQGAGEKLFF. The CDR3 nucleotides read TGTGCCAGCAGCTTACAGGGAGCGGGCGAAAAACTGTTTTTT.

The V call is TRBV5-6, the J call TRBJ2-7; the match to TRBD1 covers 8 bases. After removal of 0 bases from V and 4 bases from J, the junction contained 6 bases not matched to a gene. The CDR3 has 15 amino acids. The V gene's germline CDR1 is SGHDT and CDR2 YYEEEE. CDR3 in amino acids: CASSLDRTGLYEQYF. As DNA, the CDR3 is TGTGCCAGCAGCTTGGATAGGACAGGGCTTTACGAGCAGTACTTC.

The rearrangement links TRBV5-4 to TRBJ1-2; TRBD1 matches at 7 bases. J lost 7 bases, V lost 0 bases, and 3 bases had no gene match. CDR1 is SGHNT and CDR2 is YYREEE in the germline V gene (reference sequence). The CDR3 runs 13 residues. As DNA, the CDR3 is TGTGCCAGCAGCTTGGGGTCAGGGGGTGGCTACACCTTC. This translates into CASSLGSGGGYTF.

V usage is TRBV5-1 and J usage is TRBJ2-3, with 9 bases identical to TRBD2. After removal of 0 bases from V and 5 bases from J, the junction contained 13 bases not matched to a gene. This CDR3 has 18 amino acids. Germline loops: CDR1 SGHRS, CDR2 YFSETQ. For the CDR3, the DNA is TGCGCCAGCAGCTTGGAGTGGTTGGCTAGCGGGGTGGTAGATACGCAGTATTTT. This encodes CASSLEWLASGVVDTQYF.

This clone has more than one count but fewer than ten. This chain uses TRBV30 with TRBJ1-6; 8 nucleotides agree with TRBD1. V was clipped by 3 bases and J by 0 bases; unmatched bases: 16. From germline, CDR1 is GTSNPN and CDR2 SVGIG (reference sequence). This CDR3 has 20 amino acids. This chain's CDR3 is CAWRRVSGTGPSSYNSPLHF. The CDR3 nucleotides are TGTGCCTGGAGGCGGGTATCAGGGACAGGACCTAGCTCCTATAATTCACCCCTCCACTTT. Combining the CDR3 with reference TRBV30 and TRBJ1-6 gives the whole variable domain SQTIHQWPATLVQPVGSPLSLECTVEGTSNPNLYWYRQAAGRGLQLLFYSVGIGQISSEVPQNLSASRPQDRQFILSSKKLLLSDSGFYLCAWRRVSGTGPSSYNSPLHFGNGTRLTVT.

This chain joins TRBV20-1 and TRBJ2-7, with D unclear. CDR3 size: 11 residues. Trimming removed 5 bases from V and 2 bases from J, with 7 bases in between. Germline CDR1 is DFQATT and CDR2 is SNEGSKA (reference sequence). CDR3 nucleotides: TGCAGTGCTCCGCGTACCTACGAGCAGTACTTC. Its translation: CSAPRTYEQYF.

This sequence joins TRBV18 and TRBJ2-2, with a tentative D call TRBD1 (5 bases). Germline CDR1 KGHSH, CDR2 LQKENI. The CDR3 covers 14 residues. The germline V and J ends were trimmed by 5 bases and 5 bases, with 12 bases remaining between them. The CDR3 sequence is CASSDSFETGELFF. DNA for the CDR3: TGTGCCAGCTCAGACAGTTTCGAAACCGGGGAGCTGTTTTTT.